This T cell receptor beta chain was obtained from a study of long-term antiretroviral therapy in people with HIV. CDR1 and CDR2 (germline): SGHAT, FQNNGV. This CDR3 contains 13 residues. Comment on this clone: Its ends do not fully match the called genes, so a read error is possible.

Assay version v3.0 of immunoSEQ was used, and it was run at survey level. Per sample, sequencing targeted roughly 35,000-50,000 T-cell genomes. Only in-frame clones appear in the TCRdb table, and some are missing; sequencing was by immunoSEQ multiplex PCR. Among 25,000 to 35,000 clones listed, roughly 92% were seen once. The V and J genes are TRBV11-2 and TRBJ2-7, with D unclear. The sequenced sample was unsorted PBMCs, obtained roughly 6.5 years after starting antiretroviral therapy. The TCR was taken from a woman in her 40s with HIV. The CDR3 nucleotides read TGCGCCAGCAGTCTGGACCGGTACTACGAGCAGTACTTC. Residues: CASSLDRYYEQYF.